Below are 27 T cell receptor beta chains sequenced from a single sample in a study of blood T cells in healthy people across ages. Alongside a J-beta primer mix, a sample-barcoded 5' primer served in a second PCR lasting about 7 to 12 cycles. Each CDR3 protein gets one entry after TCRdb re-called the 5' RACE reads with MiXCR. The data contain about 930,000 distinct CDR3 sequences, around 29% of them singletons. Separately, the same data were catalogued under a study of T cells of mothers and their children.

Sequenced: blood. The source is a woman in her 40s in good health.

Ten or more counts support this clonotype. The chain joins TRBV4-2 to TRBJ2-5; D possibly uses TRBD1 or TRBD2 (5 bases each). Germline CDR1 LGHNA, CDR2 YNFKEQ. V was cut by 1 base and J by 5 bases, with 17 bases left in between. The CDR3 runs 16 residues. The CDR3 loop is CASSQAGSSVSETQYF. In DNA, the CDR3 is TGTGCCAGCAGCCAAGCAGGGAGCAGCGTCTCGGAGACCCAGTACTTC.

The rearrangement uses TRBV28 and TRBJ2-5; possible D gene TRBD1, 6 bases. The CDR3 consists of 14 residues. In germline, CDR1 is MDHEN, CDR2 SYDVKM. V was shortened by 3 bases and J by 8 bases, with 16 bases between the two germline ends. CDR3: CASSFLDRGGTQYF. The CDR3 DNA reads TGTGCCAGCAGTTTTCTGGACAGAGGGGGTACCCAGTACTTC.

The CDR3 loop reads CATSDLQGSETQYF. The DNA of the CDR3 is TGTGCCACCAGTGACCTACAGGGGAGTGAGACCCAGTACTTC. The chain employs TRBV24-1 and TRBJ2-5, with TRBD1 matching 7 bases. J lost 5 bases, V lost 4 bases, and 6 bases had no gene match. The CDR3 has 14 residues. CDR1 and CDR2 (germline): KGHDR, SFDVKD.

This clonotype appeared many times. The rearrangement joins TRBV27 to TRBJ2-1; tentatively, D is TRBD1 (6 bases). The CDR3 loop spans 12 amino acids. V was pared by 6 bases and J by 10 bases, with 13 bases between. The germline gives CDR1 MNHEY, CDR2 SMNVEV (reference sequence). Here the CDR3 reads CASSRGQTEQFF. The DNA of the CDR3 is TGTGCCAGCAGCCGCGGACAGACCGAGCAGTTCTTC.

Many counts were recorded for this clonotype. V gene TRBV9 combines with J gene TRBJ2-7, with 10 bases aligning to TRBD1. J lost 0 bases, V lost 1 base, and 7 bases had no gene match. CDR3 size: 17 residues. Germline values: CDR1 SGDLS, CDR2 YYNGEE. CDR3 loop: CASSVTIGQGVSYEQYF. The CDR3 coding sequence is TGTGCCAGCAGCGTAACGATCGGACAGGGGGTCTCCTACGAGCAGTACTTC.

This clonotype was recorded at least ten times. The V call is TRBV7-6, the J call TRBJ2-3, with D perhaps TRBD1 or TRBD2 (5 bases each). Trimming took 0 bases from V and 6 from J, leaving 25 bases between them. CDR1 is SGHVS, CDR2 FNYEAQ, per germline. The CDR3 is 19 amino acids. The CDR3 sequence is CASSLALGDKSGLWDTQYF. CDR3 sequence (DNA): TGTGCCAGCAGCTTAGCCCTAGGCGACAAATCGGGGCTATGGGATACGCAGTATTTT.

This rearrangement joins TRBV30 to TRBJ2-7; 7 bases are a match to TRBD2. V lost 4 bases and J lost 0; bases outside the gene matches: 12. The CDR3 contains 16 residues. Germline assignment: CDR1 GTSNPN and CDR2 SVGIG (reference sequence). DNA of the CDR3: TGTGCCTGGACCCGTCCGGGGGGTCCTAGCTCCTACGAGCAGTACTTC. Translated, it gives CAWTRPGGPSSYEQYF.

Ten or more counts support this clonotype. The gene calls are TRBV5-1 and TRBJ2-7; 8 positions match TRBD1. V trimming: 4 bases; J trimming: 1 base; junction bases outside the gene matches: 22. The CDR3 loop spans 20 amino acids. The germline CDR1 and CDR2 sequences are SGHRS and YFSETQ. CDR3 DNA: TGCGCCAGCAGCCTAACTATGTCGATAACCACAGGGGGTTGGTCCTACGAGCAGTACTTC. The encoded protein is CASSLTMSITTGGWSYEQYF. Full variable domain (outside the CDR3, taken from reference TRBV5-1 and TRBJ2-7): KAGVTQTPRYLIKTRGQQVTLSCSPISGHRSVSWYQQTPGQGLQFLFEYFSETQRNKGNFPGRFSGRQFSNSRSEMNVSTLELGDSALYLCASSLTMSITTGGWSYEQYFGPGTRLTVT.

This clonotype was recorded at least ten times. V usage is TRBV10-2 and J usage is TRBJ2-3; the D is unclear. The ends were cut back, 3 bases at V and 6 bases at J, with 7 bases in the middle. The CDR3 has 12 amino acids. Germline V gene data show CDR1 as WSHSY and CDR2 as SAAADI. CDR3 DNA sequence: TGCGCCAGCAGTGATGGCCTTGATACGCAGTATTTT. It translates to CASSDGLDTQYF.

The CDR3 DNA is TGTGCCAGCAGTTTCACAGGGGAGCATGAGCAGTTCTTC. The encoded protein is CASSFTGEHEQFF. The rearrangement joins TRBV12-3 or TRBV12-4 to TRBJ2-1, with 7 bases aligning to TRBD1. The CDR3 is made up of 13 amino acids. V dropped 3 bases and J dropped 8; count of bases not matched to a gene: 4.

With regard to this clonotype: The junction departs from the called germline gene at one end, perhaps through a read error. CDR3 region: CASTETEGPYGQYF. CDR3 nucleotide sequence: TGTGCCAGCACCGAGACGGAGGGACCCTACGGGCAGTACTTC. This sequence joins TRBV6-5 and TRBJ2-7; a possible D gene is TRBD2 (6 bases). The length of the CDR3 is 14 residues. Germline V lookup: CDR1 MNHEY, CDR2 SVGAGI.

The rearrangement links TRBV7-9 to TRBJ2-1, with a tentative D call TRBD2 (7 bases). Germline V lookup: CDR1 SEHNR, CDR2 FQNEAQ (reference sequence). The CDR3 contains 17 residues. The V end was cut by 5 bases, the J end by 3 bases, with 20 bases between. The CDR3 coding sequence is TGTGCCAGCAGCACCTGGGGACGGGGGGCTTTCTACAATGAGCAGTTCTTC. This encodes CASSTWGRGAFYNEQFF.

This clonotype was observed once. This may arise from a read error, as a much more abundant clone is one base away. This sequence joins TRBV7-6 and TRBJ2-7; D is unclear. V lost 5 bases and J lost 2, with 13 bases in between. Germline V gene lookup returns CDR1 SGHVS and CDR2 FNYEAQ. CDR3 length equals 14 residues. The DNA of the CDR3 is TGTGCCAGCAGCCGTGGGTTGAGCCCCTACGAGCAGTACTTC. It codes for CASSRGLSPYEQYF. The full variable domain, completed using reference TRBV7-6 and TRBJ2-7, is GAGVSQSPRYKVTKRGQDVALRCDPISGHVSLYWYRQALGQGPEFLTYFNYEAQQDKSGLPNDRFSAERPEGSISTLTIQRTEQRDSAMYRCASSRGLSPYEQYFGPGTRLTVT.

This clonotype was seen repeatedly, ten times or more. The V and J genes are TRBV5-1 and TRBJ2-7; TRBD1 matches at 9 bases. From germline, CDR1 is SGHRS and CDR2 YFSETQ. The CDR3 spans 15 residues. With V trimmed by 2 bases and J by 4 bases, 7 bases remained unmatched. In nucleotides, the CDR3 is TGCGCCAGCAGCTTCGGGACAGGGACGCGATACGAGCAGTACTTC. It encodes CASSFGTGTRYEQYF.

About this clonotype: Possible read error: a much larger clone is one base away. V gene TRBV4-1 combines with J gene TRBJ2-7; D is perhaps TRBD2 (6 bases). CDR3 length: 14 amino acids. Germline V gene data show CDR1 as MGHRA and CDR2 as YSYEKL. Trimming pared 7 bases from V and 4 bases from J, leaving 17 bases between. The CDR3 loop is CASNLGRGFYEQYF. In nucleotides, the CDR3 is TGCGCCAGCAACCTGGGACGGGGGTTTTACGAGCAGTACTTC.

As to this clonotype: Germline is not matched at one junction end, which may reflect a read error. The rearrangement uses TRBV5-1 and TRBJ2-7, with a tentative D call TRBD2 (5 bases). The germline gives CDR1 SGHRS, CDR2 YFSETQ. The CDR3 loop spans 14 amino acids. The DNA of the CDR3 is TGCGCCAGCAGCTTGGTCTCGGGATCCTACGAGCGGTACTTC. It translates to CASSLVSGSYERYF.

V usage is TRBV9 and J usage is TRBJ2-2, with 11 bases matching TRBD2. J lost 1 base, V lost 5 bases, and 1 base had no gene match. The V gene's germline CDR1 is SGDLS and CDR2 YYNGEE. CDR3 length: 15 residues. The CDR3 loop is CASRGTSGNTGELFF. CDR3 nucleotide sequence: TGTGCCAGCAGAGGGACTAGCGGGAACACCGGGGAGCTGTTTTTT.

This clonotype was recorded at least ten times. The chain recombines TRBV5-1 with TRBJ2-1, with a weak D call TRBD1 (6 bases). Germline V CDR1 and CDR2: SGHRS, YFSETQ. Trimming left V 0 bases short and J 10 bases short, with 14 bases between. CDR3 length: 14 amino acids. CDR3 protein: CASSLAGTKKEQFF. In DNA form, the CDR3 reads TGCGCCAGCAGCTTGGCCGGGACAAAAAAGGAGCAGTTCTTC.

This clonotype was detected a few times. This rearrangement joins TRBV7-2 to TRBJ1-3, with unresolved D. The germline V gene has CDR1 SGHTA and CDR2 FQGNSA. The V and J ends lost 5 bases and 2 bases respectively, with 7 bases between them. This CDR3 contains 13 residues. The CDR3 loop is CASSLKTGNTIYF. In nucleotides, the CDR3 is TGTGCCAGCAGCCTAAAGACTGGAAACACCATATATTTT.

This clonotype was found many times. The chain has TRBV5-5 and TRBJ1-2; 11 bases are shared with TRBD1. V lost 5 bases, J lost 4 bases, and 13 bases stayed unmatched. CDR1 and CDR2 from the germline V gene are SGHKS and YYEKEE (reference sequence). The CDR3 spans 17 residues. CDR3 region: CASRREPGQGDFYGYTF. CDR3 coding DNA: TGTGCCAGCAGAAGAGAACCGGGACAGGGGGACTTCTATGGCTACACCTTC.

This clonotype was seen at least ten times. V usage is TRBV5-1 and J usage is TRBJ2-1, with D unresolved. The germline gives CDR1 SGHRS, CDR2 YFSETQ. The CDR3 runs 16 residues. V was shortened by 0 bases and J by 0 bases, with 10 bases between the two germline ends. CDR3 region: CASSLGPTSSYNEQFF. The CDR3 DNA is TGCGCCAGCAGCTTGGGACCTACGAGCTCCTACAATGAGCAGTTCTTC. The full variable domain, completed using reference TRBV5-1 and TRBJ2-1, is KAGVTQTPRYLIKTRGQQVTLSCSPISGHRSVSWYQQTPGQGLQFLFEYFSETQRNKGNFPGRFSGRQFSNSRSEMNVSTLELGDSALYLCASSLGPTSSYNEQFFGPGTRLTVL.

This clonotype was counted a few times. V is TRBV2 and J is TRBJ2-6, with D uncertain. The CDR3 totals 15 residues. V was clipped by 1 base and J by 5 bases, with 9 bases between them. CDR1 and CDR2 (germline): SNHLY, FYNNEI. For the CDR3, the DNA is TGTGCCAGCAGTGAAGGGGCTACCTGGGCCAACGTCCTGACTTTC. It yields the protein CASSEGATWANVLTF.

Concerning this clonotype itself: A clone one base away is much larger, so this may be a read error. The V and J genes are TRBV6-6 and TRBJ1-2; unclear D gene. V shed 6 bases and J shed 4 bases, with 6 bases lying between them. Germline-derived CDR1 and CDR2 are MNHNY and SVGAGI (reference sequence). The CDR3 spans 11 residues. The DNA of the CDR3 is TGTGCCAGCAGCCAAACCTATGGCTACACCTTC. It translates to CASSQTYGYTF.

Concerning this clonotype itself: Given a much more abundant clone one base away, this may be a read error. The J gene is TRBJ2-3, the V gene TRBV4-1; TRBD2 matches at 9 bases. CDR3 length: 16 amino acids. The V gene end was trimmed by 1 base and the J gene end by 10 bases; junction bases not matched to a gene: 12. From germline, CDR1 is MGHRA and CDR2 YSYEKL. The CDR3 spells CASSQARAGGTDAQYF. CDR3 DNA sequence: TGCGCCAGCAGCCAAGCCAGGGCGGGAGGGACTGATGCGCAGTATTTT.

Points on this clonotype: One base away lies a much larger clone, so this may be a sequencing read error. J is TRBJ2-7 and V is TRBV7-2; D ambiguous. In germline, CDR1 is SGHTA, CDR2 FQGNSA. This CDR3 spans 12 amino acids. Trimming stripped 7 bases from V and 0 bases from J, with 7 bases between. The CDR3 bases are TGTGCCAGCATCAAGGACTCCTACGAGCAGTACTTC. This gives the protein CASIKDSYEQYF.

The chain employs TRBV20-1 and TRBJ1-5; TRBD1 matches 9 bases. CDR3 size: 13 residues. Trimming cost V 5 bases and J 7 bases; bases outside gene matches: 6. CDR1 is DFQATT, CDR2 SNEGSKA, per germline (reference sequence). The CDR3: CSAGTGRQQPQHF. CDR3 DNA sequence: TGCAGTGCTGGGACAGGGAGGCAGCAGCCCCAGCATTTT.

As concerns this clonotype: This could be a read error, since a much larger clone is one nucleotide away. The chain couples TRBV4-2 to TRBJ2-7; 7 nucleotides agree with TRBD2. This CDR3 region has 16 residues. CDR1 and CDR2 from the germline V gene are LGHNA and YNFKEQ. The CDR3 DNA follows: TGTGCCGGCAGCCAAGAGCGGGGCTCTAGCTCCTACGAGCAGTACTTC. As protein: CAGSQERGSSSYEQYF.